The 4 T cell receptor beta chains below come from one sample, sequenced in a study of shared clonotypes between healthy human individuals. Positively selected for CCR7, the CD45RO-negative cells used as naive CD8 cells excluded terminally differentiated effector memory CD45RA+ cells. Assay: immunoSEQ multiplex PCR; the TCRdb copy retains only in-frame clones and omits some. The profile shows about 680,000 clones, about 90% of them singletons. Sequencing was performed on naive CD8+ T cells sorted from blood. The receptors derive from a man aged 25-45 years in good health.

The chain is built from TRBV9 and TRBJ2-1; D uncertain. The length of the CDR3 is 16 residues. V lost 0 bases and J lost 0, with 10 bases in between. Germline CDR1 is SGDLS and CDR2 is YYNGEE. For the CDR3, the DNA is TGTGCCAGCAGCGTAGGAGTGGTGAGCTCCTACAATGAGCAGTTCTTC. Amino acids: CASSVGVVSSYNEQFF.

The rearrangement joins TRBV7-9 to TRBJ2-1, with 8 bases lining up with TRBD2. After removal of 1 base from V and 6 bases from J, the junction contained 8 bases not matched to a gene. Germline V gene sequence: CDR1 SEHNR, CDR2 FQNEAQ (reference sequence). This CDR3 is 16 amino acids long. The CDR3 DNA sequence: TGTGCCAGCAGCTTAGTGGGTAGCGGGACGTCCAATGAGCAGTTCTTC. This gives the protein CASSLVGSGTSNEQFF.

As DNA, the CDR3 is TGTGCCAGCAGCACACTAGCGGGAGGGTACAATGAGCAGTTCTTC. This encodes CASSTLAGGYNEQFF. This rearrangement joins TRBV7-2 to TRBJ2-1; 13 bases are shared with TRBD2. Trimming cost V 5 bases and J 4 bases; bases outside gene matches: 2. CDR1 and CDR2 from the germline V gene are SGHTA and FQGNSA. The CDR3 has 15 residues.

As DNA, the CDR3 is TGCGCCAGCAGTGAGTCTCAAATACCTGGGGTGAATGAGCAGTACTTC. This gives the protein CASSESQIPGVNEQYF. The V gene is TRBV10-2, the J gene TRBJ2-7; D gene unclear. The CDR3 is 16 amino acids. CDR1 and CDR2 (germline): WSHSY, SAAADI. The V gene lost 0 bases and the J gene lost 7 bases, with 19 bases spanning the gap.